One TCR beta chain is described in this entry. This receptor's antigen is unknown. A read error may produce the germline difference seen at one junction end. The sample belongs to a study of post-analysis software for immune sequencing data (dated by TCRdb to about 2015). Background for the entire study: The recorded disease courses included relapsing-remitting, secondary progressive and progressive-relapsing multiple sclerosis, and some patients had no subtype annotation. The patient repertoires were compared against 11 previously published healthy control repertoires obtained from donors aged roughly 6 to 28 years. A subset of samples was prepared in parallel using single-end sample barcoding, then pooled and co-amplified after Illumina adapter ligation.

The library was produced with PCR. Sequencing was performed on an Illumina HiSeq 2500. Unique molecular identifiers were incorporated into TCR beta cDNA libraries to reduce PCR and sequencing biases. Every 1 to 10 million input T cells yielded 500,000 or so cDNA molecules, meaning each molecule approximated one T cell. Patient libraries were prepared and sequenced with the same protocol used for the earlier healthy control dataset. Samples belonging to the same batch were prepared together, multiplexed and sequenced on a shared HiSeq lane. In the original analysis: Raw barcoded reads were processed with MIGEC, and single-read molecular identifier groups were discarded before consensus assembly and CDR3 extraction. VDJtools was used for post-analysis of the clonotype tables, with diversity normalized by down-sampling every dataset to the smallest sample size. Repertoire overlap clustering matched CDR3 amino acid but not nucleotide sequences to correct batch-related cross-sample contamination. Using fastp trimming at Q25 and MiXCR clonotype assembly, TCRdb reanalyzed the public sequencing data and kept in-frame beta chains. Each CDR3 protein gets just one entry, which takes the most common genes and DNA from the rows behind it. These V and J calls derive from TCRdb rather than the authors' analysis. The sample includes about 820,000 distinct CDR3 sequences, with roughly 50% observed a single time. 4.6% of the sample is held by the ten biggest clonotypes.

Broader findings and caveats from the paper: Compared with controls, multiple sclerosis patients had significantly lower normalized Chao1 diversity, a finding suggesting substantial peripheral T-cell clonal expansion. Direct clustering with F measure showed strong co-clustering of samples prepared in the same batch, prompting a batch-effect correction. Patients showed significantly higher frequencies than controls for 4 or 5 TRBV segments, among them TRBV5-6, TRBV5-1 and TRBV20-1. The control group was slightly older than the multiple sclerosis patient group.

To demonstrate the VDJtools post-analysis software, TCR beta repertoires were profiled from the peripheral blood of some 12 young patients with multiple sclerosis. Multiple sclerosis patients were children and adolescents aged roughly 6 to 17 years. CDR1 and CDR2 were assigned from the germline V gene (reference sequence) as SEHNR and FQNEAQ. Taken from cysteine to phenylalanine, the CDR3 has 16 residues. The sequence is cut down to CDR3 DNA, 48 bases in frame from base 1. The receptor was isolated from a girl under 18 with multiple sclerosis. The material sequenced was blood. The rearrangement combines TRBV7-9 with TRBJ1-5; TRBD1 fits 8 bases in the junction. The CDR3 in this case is CASSLGGQAENRPQHF. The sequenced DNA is TGTGCCAGCAGCTTAGGGGGACAGGCGGAGAATCGGCCCCAGCATTTT. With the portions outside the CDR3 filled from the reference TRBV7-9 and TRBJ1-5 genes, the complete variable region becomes DTGVSQNPRHKITKRGQNVTFRCDPISEHNRLYWYRQTLGQGPEFLTYFQNEAQLEKSRLLSDRFSAERPKGSFSTLEIQRTEQGDSAMYLCASSLGGQAENRPQHFGDGTRLSIL.